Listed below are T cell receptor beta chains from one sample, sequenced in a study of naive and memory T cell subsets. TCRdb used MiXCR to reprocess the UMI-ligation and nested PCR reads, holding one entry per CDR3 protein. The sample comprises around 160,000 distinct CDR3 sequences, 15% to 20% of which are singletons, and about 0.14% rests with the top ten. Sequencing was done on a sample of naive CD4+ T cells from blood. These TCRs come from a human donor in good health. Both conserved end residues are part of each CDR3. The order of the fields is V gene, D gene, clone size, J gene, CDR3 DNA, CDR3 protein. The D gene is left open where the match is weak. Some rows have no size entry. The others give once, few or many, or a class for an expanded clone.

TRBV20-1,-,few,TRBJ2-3,TGCAGTGCGCCCCCGCGGGGACGGTCCACAGATACGCAGTATTTT,CSAPPRGRSTDTQYF
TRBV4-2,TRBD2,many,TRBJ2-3,TGTGCCAGCAGCGGGCTAGCGGGAGAGGCGGCAGATACGCAGTATTTT,CASSGLAGEAADTQYF
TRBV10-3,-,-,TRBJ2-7,TGTGCCATCACTCGGACGGGCAGCTCCTACGAGCAGTACTTC,CAITRTGSSYEQYF
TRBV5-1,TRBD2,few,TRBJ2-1,TGCGCCAGCAGCATGGCAAGCGGGGGGGGCAATGAGCAGTTCTTC,CASSMASGGGNEQFF
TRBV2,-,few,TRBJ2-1,TGTGCCGCCTGGAGGGTCCGAGGGTCCTACAATGAGCAGTTCTTC,CAAWRVRGSYNEQFF
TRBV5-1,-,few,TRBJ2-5,TGCGCCAGCAGCTTAAGAGGGGCAGAGACCCAGTACTTC,CASSLRGAETQYF
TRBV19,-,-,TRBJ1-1,TGTGCCAGTAGGTTGTATGAGGGCACTGAAGCTTTCTTT,CASRLYEGTEAFF
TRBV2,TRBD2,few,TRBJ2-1,TGTGCCAGCAGTGAGCAGCGGGAGGGCCGCAATGAGCAGTTCTTC,CASSEQREGRNEQFF
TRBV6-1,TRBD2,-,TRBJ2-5,TGTGCCAGCCTATGGACTAGCGCTCACCAAGAGACCCAGTACTTC,CASLWTSAHQETQYF
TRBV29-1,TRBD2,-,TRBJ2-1,TGCAGCGTTGCTGCGGGAGGACTGTACAATGAGCAGTTCTTC,CSVAAGGLYNEQFF
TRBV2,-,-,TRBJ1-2,TGTGCCACCCATTCCGACAGGATCTATGGCTACACCTTC,CATHSDRIYGYTF
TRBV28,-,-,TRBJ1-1,TGTGCCAGCAGTCGAGGGGACCGGGGCGGCACTGAAGCTTTCTTT,CASSRGDRGGTEAFF
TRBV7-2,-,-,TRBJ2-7,TGTGCCAGCAAGCCTGTAGTAAGGCACGAGCAGTACTTC,CASKPVVRHEQYF
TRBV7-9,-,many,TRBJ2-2,TGTGCCAGCAGACCGGGCCCTGGGGCCGGGGAGCTGTTTTTT,CASRPGPGAGELFF
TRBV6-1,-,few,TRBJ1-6,TGTGCCAGCAGAGCCCTGAACGTGGGGGGCAATAATTCACCCCTCCACTTT,CASRALNVGGNNSPLHF
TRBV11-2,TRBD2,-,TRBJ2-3,TGTGCCAGCAGCTTAGGGGTAACTAGCGGGTATACGCAGTATTTT,CASSLGVTSGYTQYF
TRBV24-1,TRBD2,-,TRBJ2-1,TGTGCCACCAGTGATCCGACTAGCGGAGCCTACAATGAGCAGTTCTTC,CATSDPTSGAYNEQFF
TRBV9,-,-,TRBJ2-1,TGTGCCAGCAGCGTAGCTCCTCTCGGGAATGAGCAGTTCTTC,CASSVAPLGNEQFF
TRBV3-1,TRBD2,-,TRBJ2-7,TGTGCCAGCAGCCAAGGGGAAGCCTGGGGGGGCTCCTACGAGCAGTACTTC,CASSQGEAWGGSYEQYF
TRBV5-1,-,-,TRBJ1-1,TGCGCCAGCAGCGGGGACAAGAACACTGAAGCTTTCTTT,CASSGDKNTEAFF
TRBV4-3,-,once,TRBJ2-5,TGCGCCAGCAGCCAAGCAGGGTTTGGTGAGACCCAGTACTTC,CASSQAGFGETQYF
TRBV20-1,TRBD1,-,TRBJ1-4,TGCAGTGCCCCCGGGACAGGATCTTTTAATGAAAAACTGTTTTTT,CSAPGTGSFNEKLFF
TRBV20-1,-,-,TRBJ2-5,TGCAGTGCTAGGGGTAGCGGATGGTACCAAGAGACCCAGTACTTC,CSARGSGWYQETQYF
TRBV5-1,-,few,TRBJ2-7,TGCGCCAGCAGCGGTACAGGGAATTACGAGCAGTACTTC,CASSGTGNYEQYF
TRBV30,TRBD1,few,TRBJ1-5,TGTGCCTGGAGCGCAACAGGGGGCTACCAGCCCCAGCATTTT,CAWSATGGYQPQHF
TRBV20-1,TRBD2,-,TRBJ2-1,TGCAGTGCTAGAGATCGGCCGAGCGGGAGTTTCTCCTACAATGAGCAGTTCTTC,CSARDRPSGSFSYNEQFF
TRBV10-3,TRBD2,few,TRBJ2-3,TGTGCCATCAGCGCCCCGGTTGGACTAGCGGGCACAGATACGCAGTATTTT,CAISAPVGLAGTDTQYF